One sample yielded the 22 T cell receptor beta chains listed below, sequenced in a study of technical replicates of blood from four donors. Using immunoSEQ multiplex PCR, the repertoire was profiled, and TCRdb retains in-frame clones only, with some absent. This table holds about 75,000 clones, nearly 98% found once. Source material: T cells isolated from PBMCs. The receptors here all came from a human donor in good health.

CDR3 coding DNA: TGCGCCAGCAGCCATTCGGCGGGAGGGGGTCGGGAGACCCAGTACTTC. Protein sequence: CASSHSAGGGRETQYF. V and J are TRBV4-1 and TRBJ2-5; TRBD2 aligns across 9 bases. Germline V gene data show CDR1 as MGHRA and CDR2 as YSYEKL. The CDR3 contains 16 residues. With 3 bases clipped from V and 5 bases from J, the junction kept 10 bases outside the gene matches.

The gene calls are TRBV7-2 and TRBJ1-1; 8 bases line up with TRBD1. Unmatched junction bases numbered 11, after V lost 5 bases and J lost 3 bases. In germline, CDR1 is SGHTA, CDR2 FQGNSA. This CDR3 spans 16 amino acids. CDR3 DNA: TGTGCCAGCAGCCTTGCGACAGGGGTTCGGTACACTGAAGCTTTCTTT. This codes for CASSLATGVRYTEAFF.

This chain joins TRBV2 and TRBJ2-7; D gene unclear. Germline V gene sequence: CDR1 SNHLY, CDR2 FYNNEI. CDR3 length: 14 amino acids. The germline V and J ends were trimmed by 6 bases and 4 bases, with 16 bases remaining between them. CDR3 DNA: TGTGCCAGCAGATTCCACTACATTCTTTACGAGCAGTACTTC. Translated: CASRFHYILYEQYF. The variable domain in full, completed from reference TRBV2 and TRBJ2-7, reads EPEVTQTPSHQVTQMGQEVILRCVPISNHLYFYWYRQILGQKVEFLVSFYNNEISEKSEIFDDQFSVERPDGSNFTLKIRSTKLEDSAMYFCASRFHYILYEQYFGPGTRLTVT.

J is TRBJ2-3 and V is TRBV9; no clear D gene. Deletions cut 0 bases from V and 0 bases from J, with 5 bases between. Germline CDR1 is SGDLS and CDR2 is YYNGEE. The CDR3 runs to 14 residues. CDR3 region: CASSVVASTDTQYF. CDR3 in DNA: TGTGCCAGCAGCGTAGTGGCAAGCACAGATACGCAGTATTTT.

The chain uses TRBV9 and TRBJ1-3; no definite D call. This CDR3 spans 12 amino acids. The germline CDR1 and CDR2 sequences are SGDLS and YYNGEE. V was shortened by 3 bases and J by 2 bases, with 3 bases between the two germline ends. The CDR3 sequence: CASSEPGNTIYF. For the CDR3, the DNA is TGTGCCAGCAGCGAGCCTGGAAACACCATATATTTT.

The V gene is TRBV13, the J gene TRBJ2-7; possible D gene TRBD2, 5 bases. This CDR3 spans 14 amino acids. V lost 0 bases and J lost 2, with 8 bases in between. Germline CDR1 is PRHDT and CDR2 is FYEKMQ (reference sequence). CDR3 sequence: CASSLGGRAYEQYF. The CDR3 DNA is TGTGCCAGCAGCTTAGGGGGGAGAGCCTACGAGCAGTACTTC.

The rearrangement joins TRBV9 to TRBJ2-7; D gene uncertain. V gave up 3 bases and J gave up 2 bases, with 18 bases separating them. The length of the CDR3 is 16 residues. CDR1 is SGDLS and CDR2 is YYNGEE in the germline V gene. In DNA form, the CDR3 reads TGTGCCAGCAGCGCCGCGTCCAGGATCCAACCCTACGAGCAGTACTTC. Its translation: CASSAASRIQPYEQYF.

The chain has TRBV27 and TRBJ1-2; 12 bases map to TRBD1. V lost 5 bases and J lost 3; bases outside the gene matches: 4. This CDR3 is built from 15 residues. CDR1 is MNHEY and CDR2 is SMNVEV in the germline V gene (reference sequence). DNA for the CDR3: TGTGCCAGCAGTATCGGGACAGGGGGCCACTATGGCTACACCTTC. As protein: CASSIGTGGHYGYTF.

The chain links TRBV19 to TRBJ2-1; 9 nucleotides match TRBD2. The CDR3 spans 16 residues. Germline values: CDR1 LNHDA, CDR2 SQIVND (reference sequence). With 4 bases clipped from V and 5 bases from J, the junction kept 9 bases outside the gene matches. The CDR3 DNA reads as TGTGCCAGTAGTACTTTGACTAGCGGTTACAACAATGAGCAGTTCTTC. It translates to CASSTLTSGYNNEQFF.

The chain has TRBV10-2 and TRBJ1-4, with D perhaps matching TRBD1 (6 bases). Trimming took off 5 bases at V and 7 bases at J, with 14 bases between the two ends. Germline assignment: CDR1 WSHSY and CDR2 SAAADI. The length of the CDR3 is 14 residues. The CDR3 DNA reads TGCGCCAGCAGTTCTACAGGGTCGTTTGAAAAACTGTTTTTT. Translated: CASSSTGSFEKLFF.

This clone was seen once. J is TRBJ2-5 and V is TRBV7-2; TRBD2 agrees at 9 bases. This CDR3 comprises 16 residues. Germline lookup yields CDR1 SGHTA and CDR2 FQGNSA. With V trimmed by 0 bases and J by 7 bases, 9 bases remained unmatched. CDR3 sequence (DNA): TGTGCCAGCAGCTTAGCGCGAGTAGCGGGAGACGGGACCCAGTACTTC. This encodes CASSLARVAGDGTQYF.

The V gene is TRBV14, the J gene TRBJ1-5, with D maybe TRBD1 (5 bases). The ends were cut back, 0 bases at V and 2 bases at J, with 11 bases in the middle. The CDR3 runs to 16 residues. Per the germline V gene, CDR1 is SGHDN and CDR2 is FVKESK. Here the CDR3 DNA reads TGTGCCAGCAGCCAAGACACGGGGGTGGGCAATCAGCCCCAGCATTTT. It specifies CASSQDTGVGNQPQHF.

The chain joins TRBV7-2 to TRBJ2-7, with D perhaps TRBD1 (5 bases). Trimming took 7 bases from V and 0 from J, leaving 13 bases between them. The CDR3 runs to 14 residues. Germline CDR1 SGHTA, CDR2 FQGNSA. The CDR3 protein is CASTLKGNSYEQYF. The CDR3 DNA is TGTGCCAGCACCCTAAAGGGGAACTCCTACGAGCAGTACTTC.

CDR3 DNA: TGTGCCAGCAGCGTGAGCGGGAGGGCTGGCGGTGAGCAGTTCTTC. Translating it yields CASSVSGRAGGEQFF. The genes are TRBV9 and TRBJ2-1; 10 bases match TRBD2. V was pared by 2 bases and J by 9 bases, with 8 bases of the junction left unmatched. CDR3 length: 15 amino acids. Germline V lookup: CDR1 SGDLS, CDR2 YYNGEE.

The chain employs TRBV7-7 and TRBJ1-3, with 9 bases lining up with TRBD1. Trimming took 3 bases from V and 1 from J; bases not matched to a gene: 1. Germline CDR1 reads SSHAT; CDR2 reads FNYEAQ (reference sequence). CDR3 length: 15 amino acids. CDR3 DNA: TGTGCCAGCAGCTTCGGGACAGGGTCTGGAAACACCATATATTTT. Encoded protein: CASSFGTGSGNTIYF.

The V and J genes are TRBV28 and TRBJ1-5; possibly TRBD1 for D (6 bases). The germline V gene has CDR1 MDHEN and CDR2 SYDVKM. The V gene lost 5 bases and the J gene lost 3 bases, with 20 bases spanning the gap. The CDR3 is 17 residues long. CDR3 protein: CASSLPFTGTNNQPQHF. DNA of the CDR3: TGTGCCAGCAGTCTCCCCTTCACAGGGACCAACAATCAGCCCCAGCATTTT.

The chain employs TRBV5-4 and TRBJ2-5, with a possible D match to TRBD1 (5 bases). The germline V gene has CDR1 SGHNT and CDR2 YYREEE (reference sequence). With 0 bases removed from V and 4 bases from J, the gap between germline ends came to 13 bases. There are 15 residues in the CDR3. CDR3 protein: CASSLDPGLGETQYF. CDR3 sequence (DNA): TGTGCCAGCAGCTTGGATCCAGGGTTGGGAGAGACCCAGTACTTC.

This chain links TRBV6-5 with TRBJ2-5; TRBD1 matches 7 bases. Germline values: CDR1 MNHEY, CDR2 SVGAGI. The CDR3 has 13 residues. Germline trimming cut 7 bases from V and 5 bases from J; bases unmatched to any gene: 7. The DNA of the CDR3 is TGTGCCAGCAACACGAGGGGGCGGGAGACCCAGTACTTC. Its translation: CASNTRGRETQYF.

This chain connects TRBV13 to TRBJ2-1; D remains unclear. V lost 2 bases to trimming and J lost 6 bases, with 14 bases between them. Germline V lookup: CDR1 PRHDT, CDR2 FYEKMQ (reference sequence). This CDR3 has 15 amino acids. CDR3 amino acids: CASSLRLGASNEQFF. DNA of the CDR3: TGTGCCAGCAGCTTACGACTCGGCGCCTCCAATGAGCAGTTCTTC.

This chain links TRBV7-2 with TRBJ1-1, with TRBD1 as a possible D gene (6 bases). The V and J ends lost 5 bases and 5 bases respectively, with 15 bases between them. The germline gives CDR1 SGHTA, CDR2 FQGNSA. This CDR3 is built from 14 residues. The CDR3 reads CASSPRGAFTEAFF. The CDR3 DNA follows: TGTGCCAGCAGCCCCCGGGGGGCCTTTACTGAAGCTTTCTTT.

For the CDR3, the DNA is TGTGCCAGCAGTCAACAGGGGGCAAGCTACGAGCAGTACTTC. Protein sequence: CASSQQGASYEQYF. This rearrangement joins TRBV6-5 to TRBJ2-7, with TRBD1 matching over 9 bases. Germline CDR1 is MNHEY and CDR2 is SVGAGI. This CDR3 spans 14 amino acids. V lost 5 bases, J lost 3 bases, and 5 bases stayed unmatched.

This chain joins TRBV11-2 and TRBJ1-5, with TRBD1 identical over 7 bases. The CDR3 length is 14 residues. CDR1 and CDR2 from the germline V gene are SGHAT and FQNNGV. With 5 bases clipped from V and 5 bases from J, the junction kept 6 bases outside the gene matches. This CDR3 reads CASSLTGEDQPQHF. The CDR3 DNA reads as TGTGCCAGCAGCCTCACAGGGGAGGATCAGCCCCAGCATTTT.